One and the same sample provided the 13 T cell receptor beta chains below, sequenced in a study of T cells in Graves' hyperthyroidism and ophthalmopathy. The source material, RNA transcripts, was used to amplify TCR beta CDR3 regions. HTBI primers were employed in a first-round RT-PCR of the TCR CDR3. One entry per CDR3 protein results from TCRdb running MiXCR on the multiplex PCR reads. The sample holds about 590,000 distinct CDR3 sequences; 13% to 15% are singletons and the top ten take approximately 6.4%. Material for sequencing was blood. The receptors originated from a woman aged 18 to 35 with Graves' ophthalmopathy.

The chain employs TRBV9 and TRBJ1-3; D is ambiguous. This CDR3 contains 14 residues. V was shortened by 4 bases and J by 4 bases, with 12 bases between the two germline ends. CDR1 and CDR2 from the germline V gene are SGDLS and YYNGEE. In DNA, the CDR3 is TGTGCCAGCAGCCCATATTCGGGCGGAAACACCATATATTTT. Translating it yields CASSPYSGGNTIYF.

This clonotype has at least ten counts. The chain has TRBV28 and TRBJ2-1; TRBD2 might be the D (6 bases). The V gene lost 6 bases and the J gene lost 6 bases, with 18 bases spanning the gap. Germline V gene data show CDR1 as MDHEN and CDR2 as SYDVKM. This CDR3 has 15 residues. CDR3 nucleotides: TGTGCCAGCAGCGCTGTACGGGAGAGTCCCAATGAGCAGTTCTTC. Its translation is CASSAVRESPNEQFF.

Points on this clonotype: A much larger clonotype is one base distant, so this may be a read error. CDR3 DNA sequence: TGTGCCTGGAGCGGCCAAGAGACCCAGTACTTC. It is translated as CAWSGQETQYF. The J gene is TRBJ2-5, the V gene TRBV30; D unresolved. Germline loops: CDR1 GTSNPN, CDR2 SVGIG (reference sequence). V lost 3 bases, J lost 1 base, and 3 bases lay in between. The CDR3 is made up of 11 amino acids.

This clonotype appeared many times. For the CDR3, the DNA is TGCGCCAGCAGCTTGGCCCTCAGAAACACTGAAGCTTTCTTT. This encodes CASSLALRNTEAFF. The V call is TRBV5-1, the J call TRBJ1-1; D gene unclear. Germline assignment: CDR1 SGHRS and CDR2 YFSETQ. Trimming removed 0 bases at V and 2 bases at J, with 8 bases between. This CDR3 is built from 14 residues.

This chain's CDR3 is CASSPRLFPTVAGELFF. CDR3 sequence (DNA): TGTGCCAGCAGCCCCAGACTATTTCCCACCGTGGCCGGGGAGCTGTTTTTT. The rearrangement uses TRBV7-2 and TRBJ2-2; D might be TRBD2 (5 bases). Trimming removed 5 bases at V and 6 bases at J, with 22 bases between. Germline assignment: CDR1 SGHTA and CDR2 FQGNSA. The length of the CDR3 is 17 residues.

This clonotype was counted many times. V and J are TRBV20-1 and TRBJ2-1; a possible D gene is TRBD2 (6 bases). The ends were cut back, 5 bases at V and 9 bases at J, with 23 bases in the middle. Germline assignment: CDR1 DFQATT and CDR2 SNEGSKA (reference sequence). This CDR3 has 15 amino acids. This chain's CDR3 is CSADPPGGGSFEQFF. In DNA, the CDR3 is TGCAGTGCTGATCCGCCTGGGGGAGGTTCGTTTGAGCAGTTCTTC.

This clonotype was counted at least ten times. V and J are TRBV2 and TRBJ2-3; no clear D gene. Germline CDR1 and CDR2: SNHLY and FYNNEI. This CDR3 is built from 14 residues. Trimming left V 3 bases short and J 5 bases short, with 12 bases between. CDR3 sequence: CASSEVLGIDTQYF. CDR3 nucleotide sequence: TGTGCCAGCAGTGAGGTCCTAGGGATAGATACGCAGTATTTT.

This clonotype was seen only a few times. V gene TRBV19 combines with J gene TRBJ2-5; D is uncertain. V was trimmed by 5 bases and J by 7 bases, leaving 23 bases between them. The germline V gene encodes CDR1 LNHDA and CDR2 SQIVND (reference sequence). The CDR3 is 16 amino acids. The CDR3, as DNA: TGTGCCAGTAGTCGTTCGGCAGCAGGCGGTTGGGCGACCCAGTACTTC. This translates into CASSRSAAGGWATQYF.

V is TRBV7-9 and J is TRBJ2-7, with 8 bases matching TRBD2. V lost 4 bases and J lost 5; bases outside the gene matches: 10. CDR1 and CDR2 from the germline V gene are SEHNR and FQNEAQ (reference sequence). This CDR3 contains 15 residues. CDR3 coding DNA: TGTGCCAGCAGCTCGTATCAGCGGGAGAAAAACGAGCAGTACTTC. Protein: CASSSYQREKNEQYF.

In this sample, this clonotype turned up many times. This sequence joins TRBV12-3 or TRBV12-4 and TRBJ2-7, with 8 bases aligning to TRBD2. V shed 4 bases, J shed 2 bases, and the junction held 4 bases outside the gene matches. The CDR3 length is 14 residues. In nucleotides, the CDR3 is TGTGCCAGCAGTTCTTTAGCGGGGACCTACGAGCAGTACTTC. The encoded protein is CASSSLAGTYEQYF.

This clonotype was seen many times. The rearrangement links TRBV11-3 to TRBJ2-1; 7 bases are a match to TRBD1. This CDR3 has 11 residues. Germline lookup yields CDR1 SGHNT and CDR2 YENEEA. Trimming cost V 5 bases and J 14 bases; bases outside gene matches: 6. CDR3 bases: TGTGCCAGCAGCGAACAGGGGTGGAAGTTCTTC. It specifies CASSEQGWKFF.

This clonotype was picked up a small number of times. V is TRBV27 and J is TRBJ1-1, with a weak D call TRBD1 (6 bases). The ends were cut back, 6 bases at V and 4 bases at J, with 15 bases in the middle. The germline gives CDR1 MNHEY, CDR2 SMNVEV (reference sequence). The length of the CDR3 is 14 residues. CDR3 sequence: CASRLGGGGTEAFF. DNA of the CDR3: TGTGCCAGCAGACTAGGGGGGGGTGGCACTGAAGCTTTCTTT.

The rearrangement links TRBV9 to TRBJ2-1, with 7 bases identical to TRBD2. The CDR3 length is 15 residues. The V gene end was trimmed by 3 bases and the J gene end by 7 bases; junction bases not matched to a gene: 10. Germline values: CDR1 SGDLS, CDR2 YYNGEE. The CDR3 DNA reads TGTGCCAGCAGCGGGGGGTGGGGAGGGCCGAATGAGCAGTTCTTC. Translated, it gives CASSGGWGGPNEQFF. Variable domain in full (rest from reference TRBV9 and TRBJ2-1): DSGVTQTPKHLITATGQRVTLRCSPRSGDLSVYWYQQSLDQGLQFLIQYYNGEERAKGNILERFSAQQFPDLHSELNLSSLELGDSALYFCASSGGWGGPNEQFFGPGTRLTVL.